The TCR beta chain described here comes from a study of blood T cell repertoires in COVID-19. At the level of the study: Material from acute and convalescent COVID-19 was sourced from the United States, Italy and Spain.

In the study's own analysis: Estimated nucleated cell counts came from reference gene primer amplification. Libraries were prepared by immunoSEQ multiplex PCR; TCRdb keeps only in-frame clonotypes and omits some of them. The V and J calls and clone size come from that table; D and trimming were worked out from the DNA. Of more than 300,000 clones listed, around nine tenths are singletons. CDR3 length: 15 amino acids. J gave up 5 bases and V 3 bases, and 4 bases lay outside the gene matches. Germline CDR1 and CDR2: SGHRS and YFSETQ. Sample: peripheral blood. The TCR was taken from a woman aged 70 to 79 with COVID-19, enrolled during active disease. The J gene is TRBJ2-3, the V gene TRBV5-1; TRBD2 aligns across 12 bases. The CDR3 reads CASSSSGGAKDTQYF. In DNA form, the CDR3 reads TGCGCCAGCAGCTCTAGCGGGGGGGCGAAAGATACGCAGTATTTT. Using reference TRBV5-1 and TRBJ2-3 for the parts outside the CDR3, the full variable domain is KAGVTQTPRYLIKTRGQQVTLSCSPISGHRSVSWYQQTPGQGLQFLFEYFSETQRNKGNFPGRFSGRQFSNSRSEMNVSTLELGDSALYLCASSSSGGAKDTQYFGPGTRLTVL.